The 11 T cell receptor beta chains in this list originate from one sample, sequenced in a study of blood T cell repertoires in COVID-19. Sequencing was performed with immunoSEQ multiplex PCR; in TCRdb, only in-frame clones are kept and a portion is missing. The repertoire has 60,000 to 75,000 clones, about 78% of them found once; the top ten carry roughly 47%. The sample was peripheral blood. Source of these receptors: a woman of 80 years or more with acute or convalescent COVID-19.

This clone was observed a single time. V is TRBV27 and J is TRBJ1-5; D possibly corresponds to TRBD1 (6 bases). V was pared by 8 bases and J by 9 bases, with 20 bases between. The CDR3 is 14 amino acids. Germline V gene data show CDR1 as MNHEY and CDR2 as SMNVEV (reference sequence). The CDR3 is CASRIDTGKGPQHF. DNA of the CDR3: TGTGCCAGCCGGATCGACACAGGGAAAGGGCCCCAGCATTTT.

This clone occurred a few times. The CDR3 coding sequence is TGTGCCAGCAGTTACTCGCTCGCGGGAGCCAGCTGGACCCAGTACTTC. This encodes CASSYSLAGASWTQYF. The V call is TRBV6-2 or TRBV6-3, the J call TRBJ2-5, with 7 bases that match TRBD2. The CDR3 is 16 residues long. V was clipped by 0 bases and J by 7 bases; unmatched bases: 11. In germline, CDR1 is MNHEY, CDR2 SVGEGT.

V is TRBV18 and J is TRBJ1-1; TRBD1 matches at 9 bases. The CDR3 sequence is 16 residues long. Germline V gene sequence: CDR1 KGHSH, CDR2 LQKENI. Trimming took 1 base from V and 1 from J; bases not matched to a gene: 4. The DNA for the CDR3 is TGTGCCAGCTCACCACGGCCGGGACAGGGGAACACTGAAGCTTTCTTT. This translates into CASSPRPGQGNTEAFF.

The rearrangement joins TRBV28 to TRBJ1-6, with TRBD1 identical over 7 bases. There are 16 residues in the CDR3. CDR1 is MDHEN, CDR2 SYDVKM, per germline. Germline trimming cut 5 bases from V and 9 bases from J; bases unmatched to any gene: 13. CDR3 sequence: CASSPPLTGRSSPLHF. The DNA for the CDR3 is TGTGCCAGCAGTCCCCCTCTGACAGGGCGGAGTTCACCCCTCCACTTT.

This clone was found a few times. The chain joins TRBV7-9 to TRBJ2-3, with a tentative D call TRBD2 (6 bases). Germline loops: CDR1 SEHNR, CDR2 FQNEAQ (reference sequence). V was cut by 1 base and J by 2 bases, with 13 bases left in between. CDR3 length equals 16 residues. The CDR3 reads CASSLVGLLATDTQYF. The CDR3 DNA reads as TGTGCCAGCAGCTTAGTGGGTCTACTAGCCACAGATACGCAGTATTTT.

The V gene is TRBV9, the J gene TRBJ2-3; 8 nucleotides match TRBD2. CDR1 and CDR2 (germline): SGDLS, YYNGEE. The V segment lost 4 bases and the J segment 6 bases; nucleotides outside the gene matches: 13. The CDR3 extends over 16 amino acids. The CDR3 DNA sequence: TGTGCCAGCAGCAGGGGAGCGGCGGGAGGATCGGATACGCAGTATTTT. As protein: CASSRGAAGGSDTQYF.

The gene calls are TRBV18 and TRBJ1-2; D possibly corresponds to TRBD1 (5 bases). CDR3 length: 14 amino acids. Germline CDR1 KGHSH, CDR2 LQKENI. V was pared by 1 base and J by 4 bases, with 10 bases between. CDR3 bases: TGTGCCAGCTCACCACAGGGGTGGAGCTATGGCTACACCTTC. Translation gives CASSPQGWSYGYTF. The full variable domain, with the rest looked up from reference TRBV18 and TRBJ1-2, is NAGVMQNPRHLVRRRGQEARLRCSPMKGHSHVYWYRQLPEEGLKFMVYLQKENIIDESGMPKERFSAEFPKEGPSILRIQQVVRGDSAAYFCASSPQGWSYGYTFGSGTRLTVV.

Here the CDR3 DNA reads TGTGCCAGCAGTTACGGGACAGGGACCACAGATACGCAGTATTTT. Protein product: CASSYGTGTTDTQYF. J is TRBJ2-3 and V is TRBV6-2 or TRBV6-3; TRBD1 agrees at 9 bases. CDR1 and CDR2 from the germline V gene are MNHEY and SVGEGT. V was pared by 2 bases and J by 2 bases, with 2 bases of the junction left unmatched. This CDR3 contains 15 residues.

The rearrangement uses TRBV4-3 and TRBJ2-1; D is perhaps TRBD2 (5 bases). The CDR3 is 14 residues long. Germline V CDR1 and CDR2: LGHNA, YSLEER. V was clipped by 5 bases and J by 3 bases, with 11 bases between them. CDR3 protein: CASSSHAGYNEQFF. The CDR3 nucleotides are TGCGCCAGCAGCTCCCATGCGGGCTACAATGAGCAGTTCTTC.

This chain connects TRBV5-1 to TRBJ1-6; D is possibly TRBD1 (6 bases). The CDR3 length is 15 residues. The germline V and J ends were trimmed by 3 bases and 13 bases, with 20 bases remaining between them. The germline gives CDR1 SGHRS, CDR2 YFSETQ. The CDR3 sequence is CASSSGPDSSSPLHF. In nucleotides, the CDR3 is TGCGCCAGCAGCTCGGGCCCGGACAGTTCATCGCCCCTCCACTTT.

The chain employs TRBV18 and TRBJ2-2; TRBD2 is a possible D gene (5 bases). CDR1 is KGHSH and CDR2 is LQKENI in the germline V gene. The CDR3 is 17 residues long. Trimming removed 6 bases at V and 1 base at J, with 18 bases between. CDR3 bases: TGTGCCAGCTCCCCCAACAACGGAGGAAGGAACACCGGGGAGCTGTTTTTT. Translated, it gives CASSPNNGGRNTGELFF.